The clone carrying this TCR beta chain was counted only a few times. Its antigen is undetermined. Germline CDR1 MDHEN, CDR2 SYDVKM. The germline V and J ends were trimmed by 3 bases and 3 bases, with 11 bases remaining between them. The CDR3 loop spans 14 amino acids. The data are from a study of blood T cells in healthy people across ages. Study-level results: In older individuals, TCR beta diversity per million T cells was lower, falling roughly linearly with age.

Sample-barcoded 5' priming and a J-beta primer mix drove a second PCR of roughly 7 to 11 cycles. Every sample returned 2.5 million or more CDR3-containing paired-end reads. TCRdb reprocessed the 5' RACE reads with MiXCR, giving one entry per CDR3 protein. The table lists roughly 800,000 distinct CDR3 sequences, about 34% of them singletons. This chain links TRBV28 with TRBJ1-1; unclear D gene. Sequenced material: blood. The origin of this receptor is a man aged 18-30 years in good health. The CDR3 coding sequence is TGTGCCAGCAGTTTTTCGGGGATGGACACTGAAGCTTTCTTT. It codes for CASSFSGMDTEAFF.